These T cell receptor beta chains were read from a single sample in a study of blood T cell repertoires in COVID-19. Repertoires were generated with immunoSEQ multiplex PCR, while TCRdb's copy carries only in-frame clones and drops some. This table has fewer than 500,000 clones, over 75% appearing once. What was sequenced was PBMCs or T cells enriched from blood (not recorded which). These receptors all come from a young woman with acute COVID-19. CDR3s leave out the opening cysteine and the closing phenylalanine or tryptophan.

V | length | CDR3
TRBV5-1 | 10 | ASSLGSSPLH
TRBV7-2 | 14 | ASSLTLAGGRYEQF
TRBV10-2 | 14 | ASKPFIMELNTEAF
TRBV5-1 | 13 | ASSLAGVAGNTIY
TRBV5-1 | 13 | ASSLRQAGTGELF
TRBV9 | 12 | ASSVGGFGQPQH
TRBV2 | 12 | ASRLQQGSDTQY
TRBV7-9 | 13 | ASSWKGGGPDTQY
TRBV18 | 11 | ASSPGQPETQY
TRBV6-7 | 12 | ASTKPRISYEQY
TRBV5-1 | 12 | ASSLAPSSTEAF
TRBV7-6 | 14 | ASSLYGVGSNYEQY
TRBV9 | 16 | ASSPGVAGGLSSYEQY
TRBV28 | 11 | ASSGGDRARGY
TRBV30 | 13 | AWSTLAGSTDTQY
TRBV4-1 | 13 | ASSQADTGTYEQY
TRBV6-4 | 13 | ATSREGETFDTQY
TRBV6-1 | 12 | ASSEAGQGYGYT
TRBV5-1 | 13 | ASSLVQGFYNEQF
TRBV27 | 12 | ASSLSWGPGELF
TRBV3-1/TRBV3-2 | 14 | ASSWDSPIGNYGYT
TRBV21-1 | 14 | ASPGTGALGGETQY
TRBV24-1 | 14 | ATSDSSGSANTEAF
TRBV4-1 | 12 | ASSHGQGAYEQY
TRBV5-5 | 14 | ASSLGLWGPQETQY
TRBV30 | 14 | AWSRPGSHSTDTQY
TRBV4-1 | 12 | ASSHPGQGPGYT
TRBV9 | 12 | ASSQGGMSETQY
TRBV24-1 | 11 | ATSATGGNEQY
TRBV19 | 13 | ASSMLQGPSYEQY
TRBV5-1 | 12 | ASSSGQGPYEQY
TRBV18 | 13 | ASSPGTGVGNTIY
TRBV6-6 | 9 | ASTTGGPQH
TRBV19 | 13 | ASSIGTVSTDTQY
TRBV19 | 13 | ASSITGKSSYEQY
TRBV7-9 | 12 | ASSQGDRAYEQY
TRBV15 | 17 | ATSRGAPGTASGATEAF
TRBV19 | 15 | ASSVLDSLGDNQPQH
TRBV5-3 | 11 | ARSQGRYNEQF
TRBV9 | 13 | ASSPHAGTDYGYT
TRBV24-1 | 12 | ATSAGAGADTQY
TRBV5-6 | 10 | ASRQGDYGYT
TRBV6-5 | 12 | ASSTDSSNQPQH
TRBV29-1 | 10 | SAEGASHTQY
TRBV2 | 16 | ASSDREGTGFSNQPQH
TRBV11-2 | 13 | ASSLGTGGHEKLF
TRBV7-9 | 13 | ASSLEWARQDGYT
TRBV30 | 9 | AWSVGGDYT
TRBV2 | 12 | ASSETTKLTEAF
TRBV7-7 | 14 | ASSPLGGGSTDTQY
TRBV6-5 | 13 | ASSYGQGAYNEQF
TRBV5-4 | 13 | ASSSKRGAGGEQF
TRBV2 | 13 | ASSPASGDYNEQF
TRBV19 | 11 | ASSGPLREKLF
TRBV2 | 10 | ASRDSSYEQY
TRBV24-1 | 12 | ATSEGGGADTQY
TRBV4-1 | 15 | ASSPYAEDSSNYGYT
TRBV4-3 | 14 | ASSQRLAGGNYEQY
TRBV5-1 | 14 | ASSLVGLRGTDTQY